This TCR beta chain comes out of a study of T cell responses to AZD1222 COVID-19 vaccine. Broader study findings: White British donors predominated, females outnumbered males, and clonal diversity was possibly underestimated. Sampled repertoires all dated from after the peak T cell response.

Produced via immunoSEQ multiplex PCR; TCRdb's table is partial and in-frame only. The profile shows around 94,000 clones, around nine tenths of them singletons. This clone ranks as medium-sized. Its antigen is unidentified. Sequencing used peripheral blood, obtained on day 0 of AZD1222 vaccination. The sequence came from an adult in good health.

DNA for the CDR3: TGCGCCAGCAGCCCGGAACCGGGACTCCAGGTGCAGTACTTC. Protein sequence: CASSPEPGLQVQYF. The V and J genes are TRBV5-1 and TRBJ2-7; maybe TRBD2 (6 bases). Germline CDR1 SGHRS, CDR2 YFSETQ. This CDR3 is built from 14 residues. V was clipped by 4 bases and J by 9 bases, with 20 bases between them.